Shown below are 31 T cell receptor beta chains from a single sample sequenced in a study of T cell responses to AZD1222 COVID-19 vaccine. Only in-frame clones appear in the TCRdb table, and some are missing; sequencing was by immunoSEQ multiplex PCR. In the table there are around 220,000 clones, around 94% of which are singletons. Specimen: peripheral blood, collected 28 days after the second dose of the MenACWY control vaccine. Receptors originate from an adult who received the MenACWY meningococcal vaccine as a control.

The chain joins TRBV28 to TRBJ1-2, with D uncertain. CDR1 is MDHEN, CDR2 SYDVKM, per germline. CDR3 size: 12 residues. V was shortened by 2 bases and J by 4 bases, with 5 bases between the two germline ends. The CDR3: CASSLKTYGYTF. The DNA of the CDR3 is TGTGCCAGCAGTTTAAAGACCTATGGCTACACCTTC.

The gene calls are TRBV5-1 and TRBJ2-3; 11 nucleotides agree with TRBD2. The CDR3 sequence is 16 residues long. Germline V gene sequence: CDR1 SGHRS, CDR2 YFSETQ. The V and J ends lost 0 bases and 5 bases, in that order; junction bases with no gene match: 5. As DNA, the CDR3 is TGCGCCAGCAGCTTGGCACTAGCGGGAGTAGGAGATACGCAGTATTTT. Translated, it gives CASSLALAGVGDTQYF.

The chain recombines TRBV19 with TRBJ2-2; 7 bases are a match to TRBD2. Looked up from germline, CDR1 is LNHDA and CDR2 is SQIVND (reference sequence). CDR3 length equals 16 residues. With 5 bases clipped from V and 3 bases from J, the junction kept 9 bases outside the gene matches. The CDR3 DNA follows: TGTGCCAGTAGTCCCAGGACAAGCGGGGACACCGGGGAGCTGTTTTTT. It specifies CASSPRTSGDTGELFF.

The rearrangement links TRBV3-1 (or the pseudogene TRBV3-2) to TRBJ2-5; D remains unclear. The CDR3 runs 14 residues. The V end was cut by 8 bases, the J end by 3 bases, with 16 bases between. CDR1 is LGHDT, CDR2 YNNKEL, per germline (reference sequence). CDR3 nucleotide sequence: TGTGCCAGCGCACTACCCGGACGGAAAGAGACCCAGTACTTC. Translating gives CASALPGRKETQYF.

The chain couples TRBV6-5 to TRBJ2-7, with 7 nucleotides matching TRBD1. This CDR3 region has 14 residues. With 5 bases clipped from V and 1 base from J, the junction kept 5 bases outside the gene matches. Germline V lookup: CDR1 MNHEY, CDR2 SVGAGI. This CDR3 reads CASSPRQGSYEQYF. Written as DNA, the CDR3 is TGTGCCAGCAGTCCCAGACAGGGTTCCTACGAGCAGTACTTC.

This clone was seen once. The chain recombines TRBV7-5 with TRBJ2-7; TRBD1 is taken as the D call from the table, unchecked against the DNA. TRBV7-5 is annotated as a pseudogene. This CDR3 is 14 amino acids long. The CDR3 bases are TGTGCCAGACCCTCCTCCGGGACAACATACGAGCAGTACTTC. It yields the protein CARPSSGTTYEQYF.

The chain employs TRBV12-3 or TRBV12-4 and TRBJ1-2; 7 nucleotides match TRBD1. Trimming removed 10 bases from V and 1 base from J; junction bases left unmatched: 6. The length of the CDR3 is 13 residues. CDR3: CAITGDNNYGYTF. In DNA form, the CDR3 reads TGTGCCATAACAGGGGACAATAACTATGGCTACACCTTC.

V is TRBV18 and J is TRBJ1-1; weak D call: TRBD1 (5 bases). This CDR3 contains 15 residues. The germline CDR1 and CDR2 sequences are KGHSH and LQKENI. V lost 2 bases, J lost 4 bases, and 14 bases lay in between. CDR3 amino acids: CASSPMGLGFTEAFF. CDR3 sequence (DNA): TGTGCCAGCTCACCAATGGGACTAGGGTTCACTGAAGCTTTCTTT.

The V gene is TRBV6-5, the J gene TRBJ1-2; D unresolved. The germline V gene encodes CDR1 MNHEY and CDR2 SVGAGI. CDR3 length: 16 residues. V lost 1 base and J 0 bases, leaving 12 bases between the germline ends. The CDR3 is CASSYFRMLSNYGYTF. In DNA form, the CDR3 reads TGTGCCAGCAGTTACTTTCGGATGCTTTCTAACTATGGCTACACCTTC.

The gene calls are TRBV27 and TRBJ1-2, with a possible D match to TRBD1 (5 bases). V dropped 0 bases and J dropped 2 bases, with 10 bases sitting between them. CDR1 MNHEY and CDR2 SMNVEV come from the germline V gene (reference sequence). The CDR3 covers 15 residues. CDR3 in amino acids: CASSLSPGQNYGYTF. Written as DNA, the CDR3 is TGTGCCAGCAGTTTATCTCCAGGGCAAAACTATGGCTACACCTTC.

This chain connects TRBV27 to TRBJ2-1; 8 nucleotides align to TRBD2. There are 16 residues in the CDR3. Per the germline V gene, CDR1 is MNHEY and CDR2 is SMNVEV (reference sequence). V was clipped by 6 bases and J by 0 bases; unmatched bases: 7. The chain's CDR3 is CASRTDGLASYNEQFF. CDR3 coding DNA: TGTGCCAGCAGGACAGACGGACTAGCCTCCTACAATGAGCAGTTCTTC.

This clone has a single count. The rearrangement links TRBV27 to TRBJ2-7; 8 bases align to TRBD1. The germline CDR1 and CDR2 sequences are MNHEY and SMNVEV (reference sequence). The CDR3 is 13 residues long. V dropped 5 bases and J dropped 7; count of bases not matched to a gene: 7. As DNA, the CDR3 is TGTGCCAGCAGTCCCGGACAGGGTGCGGAGCAGTACTTC. Encoded protein: CASSPGQGAEQYF.

V usage is TRBV9 and J usage is TRBJ1-6; no reliable D call. CDR1 and CDR2 (germline): SGDLS, YYNGEE. CDR3 length: 15 amino acids. The V gene lost 2 bases and the J gene lost 8 bases, with 14 bases spanning the gap. CDR3 sequence reads: CASSVLGVYDSPLHF. Here the CDR3 DNA reads TGTGCCAGCAGCGTCCTGGGCGTGTATGATTCACCCCTCCACTTT.

The V and J genes are TRBV18 and TRBJ2-1, with 7 bases identical to TRBD2. The CDR3 contains 14 residues. The germline V gene encodes CDR1 KGHSH and CDR2 LQKENI. The V gene end was trimmed by 2 bases and the J gene end by 5 bases; junction bases not matched to a gene: 3. The CDR3 region has the DNA TGTGCCAGCTCACCAGTTGGGAGGGACAATGAGCAGTTCTTC. Protein product: CASSPVGRDNEQFF.

This chain connects TRBV5-1 to TRBJ1-2; D is perhaps TRBD1 (5 bases). V was cut by 1 base and J by 2 bases, with 9 bases left in between. In germline, CDR1 is SGHRS, CDR2 YFSETQ. The length of the CDR3 is 14 residues. CDR3 coding DNA: TGCGCCAGCAGCTTGACGGGGGAAAACTATGGCTACACCTTC. Translated: CASSLTGENYGYTF.

This clone was seen more than once but under ten times. The gene calls are TRBV7-9 and TRBJ2-2; 11 positions match TRBD1. Germline CDR1 is SEHNR and CDR2 is FQNEAQ (reference sequence). The CDR3 covers 14 residues. The ends lost 5 bases at V and 9 bases at J; junction bases unmatched: 5. CDR3 coding DNA: TGTGCCAGCAGCCCCGGACAGGGGGCCCGGGAGCTGTTTTTT. This gives the protein CASSPGQGARELFF.

This clone was seen more than once but under ten times. The chain employs TRBV9 and TRBJ1-1; TRBD1 aligns across 7 bases. With 0 bases clipped from V and 1 base from J, the junction kept 9 bases outside the gene matches. The CDR3 extends over 17 amino acids. CDR1 is SGDLS and CDR2 is YYNGEE in the germline V gene. The CDR3: CASSVGNLGGRNTEAFF. CDR3 nucleotides: TGTGCCAGCAGCGTAGGAAACCTAGGGGGCAGGAACACTGAAGCTTTCTTT.

The chain has TRBV3-1 (or the pseudogene TRBV3-2) and TRBJ2-7, with 7 bases matching TRBD2. The V gene's germline CDR1 is LGHDT and CDR2 YNNKEL (reference sequence). Trimming took 5 bases from V and 7 from J; bases not matched to a gene: 5. There are 12 residues in the CDR3. This CDR3 is CASSAAGEEQYF. In DNA, the CDR3 is TGTGCCAGCAGCGCCGCGGGGGAGGAGCAGTACTTC.

The chain carries TRBV6-2 or TRBV6-3 and TRBJ2-5, with TRBD2 identical over 8 bases. Germline loops: CDR1 MNHEY, CDR2 SVGEGT. The CDR3 is 14 residues long. J gave up 3 bases and V 5 bases, and 5 bases lay outside the gene matches. The CDR3 sequence is CASSTQLAEETQYF. CDR3 DNA sequence: TGTGCCAGCAGTACCCAACTAGCGGAAGAGACCCAGTACTTC.

The V gene is TRBV10-3, the J gene TRBJ1-6; D ambiguous. There are 15 residues in the CDR3. Trimming took off 0 bases at V and 7 bases at J, with 10 bases between the two ends. Looked up from germline, CDR1 is ENHRY and CDR2 is SYGVKD. CDR3 residues: CAISESGDMNSPLHF. CDR3 bases: TGTGCCATCAGTGAGTCCGGGGATATGAATTCACCCCTCCACTTT.

The J gene is TRBJ2-7, the V gene TRBV6-1; 9 bases fit TRBD1. The CDR3 extends over 17 amino acids. With 3 bases clipped from V and 2 bases from J, the junction kept 11 bases outside the gene matches. Germline CDR1 reads MNHNS; CDR2 reads SASEGT. The CDR3 DNA follows: TGTGCCAGCAGTGACGGGACAGGGTCATATTACACCTACGAGCAGTACTTC. It encodes CASSDGTGSYYTYEQYF.

The chain couples TRBV30 to TRBJ2-2, with D possibly TRBD2 on 5 matching bases. The CDR3 totals 13 residues. Trimming cost V 7 bases and J 4 bases, with 13 bases left between them. Germline CDR1 reads GTSNPN; CDR2 reads SVGIG (reference sequence). As DNA, the CDR3 is TGTGCCTCCAGGAGGAGTGGCACCGGGGAGCTGTTTTTT. Translated: CASRRSGTGELFF.

The chain couples TRBV5-4 to TRBJ1-2, with 9 bases that match TRBD1. V shed 0 bases, J shed 9 bases, and the junction held 15 bases outside the gene matches. This CDR3 has 17 residues. The germline V gene encodes CDR1 SGHNT and CDR2 YYREEE (reference sequence). The CDR3 DNA follows: TGTGCCAGCAGCTTGGGAGGGGACAGGGAGGTGGTCCATCGCTACACCTTC. Its translation is CASSLGGDREVVHRYTF.

The chain is built from TRBV5-1 and TRBJ2-7, with D possibly being TRBD1 (6 bases). From germline, CDR1 is SGHRS and CDR2 YFSETQ. This CDR3 contains 12 residues. Trimming removed 4 bases from V and 4 bases from J, with 9 bases in between. CDR3 residues: CASSMTGYEQYF. The CDR3 nucleotides read TGCGCCAGCAGCATGACAGGATACGAGCAGTACTTC.

The chain has TRBV12-3 or TRBV12-4 and TRBJ1-1; D is ambiguous. CDR3 size: 12 residues. V lost 4 bases, J lost 4 bases, and 7 bases lay in between. This chain's CDR3 is CASSSGFTEAFF. The CDR3 DNA sequence: TGTGCCAGCAGTTCTGGATTCACTGAAGCTTTCTTT.

The V gene is TRBV7-8, the J gene TRBJ2-7, with D possibly TRBD2 on 5 matching bases. Germline V CDR1 and CDR2: SGHVS, FQNEAQ. The ends were cut back, 5 bases at V and 0 bases at J, with 11 bases in the middle. CDR3 size: 14 residues. The CDR3 DNA reads as TGTGCCAGCAGCCTCGGACTCAGCTCCTACGAGCAGTACTTC. This codes for CASSLGLSSYEQYF. Full variable domain (missing parts from reference TRBV7-8 and TRBJ2-7): GAGVSQSPRYKVAKRGQDVALRCDPISGHVSLFWYQQALGQGPEFLTYFQNEAQLDKSGLPSDRFFAERPEGSVSTLKIQRTQQEDSAVYLCASSLGLSSYEQYFGPGTRLTVT.

The chain joins TRBV7-2 to TRBJ1-4; D not certain. The V and J ends lost 1 base and 6 bases respectively, with 0 bases between them. This CDR3 region has 11 residues. From germline, CDR1 is SGHTA and CDR2 FQGNSA. DNA for the CDR3: TGTGCCAGCAGCTTAGATGAAAAACTGTTTTTT. This sequence encodes CASSLDEKLFF.

This clone occurred once. The chain is built from TRBV9 and TRBJ2-5; the D gene is possibly TRBD2 (6 bases). Germline loops: CDR1 SGDLS, CDR2 YYNGEE. V lost 3 bases to trimming and J lost 1 base, with 13 bases between them. This CDR3 has 15 residues. The CDR3 DNA is TGTGCCAGCAGCGCGAAGGGACTGAGCCAAGAGACCCAGTACTTC. Its translation: CASSAKGLSQETQYF.

The chain links TRBV4-1 to TRBJ2-3; D ambiguous. The CDR3 is made up of 14 amino acids. Trimming removed 3 bases at V and 1 base at J, with 8 bases between. CDR1 MGHRA and CDR2 YSYEKL come from the germline V gene. The CDR3 loop is CASSQRLGTDTQYF. In DNA, the CDR3 is TGCGCCAGCAGCCAGCGCTTGGGCACAGATACGCAGTATTTT.

The chain carries TRBV28 and TRBJ1-3; D is ambiguous. Trimming stripped 8 bases from V and 2 bases from J, with 13 bases between. The CDR3 sequence is 14 residues long. The germline gives CDR1 MDHEN, CDR2 SYDVKM. CDR3 coding DNA: TGTGCCAGCGTCCGTCGAGGAACTGGAAACACCATATATTTT. As protein: CASVRRGTGNTIYF.

J is TRBJ2-3 and V is TRBV3-1 (or the pseudogene TRBV3-2); 9 bases match TRBD2. Germline values: CDR1 LGHDT, CDR2 YNNKEL (reference sequence). The CDR3 has 15 amino acids. Trimming took 4 bases from V and 8 from J; bases not matched to a gene: 10. The CDR3 nucleotides read TGTGCCAGCAGCCTCGCGACTAGCGGCAGCAGTACGCAGTATTTT. Its protein product is CASSLATSGSSTQYF.